The entry below gives a single TCR beta chain sequence along with its context. Clones were sequenced by immunoSEQ multiplex PCR, and TCRdb holds only the in-frame ones, with some missing. The sample records over 400,000 clones, approximately 91% being singletons. The sample comes from a study of blood T cell repertoires in COVID-19. Study in general: The study drew acute and convalescent COVID-19 samples from the United States, Italy and Spain.

Cohort 3 recovery required two negative PCRs, clearance, or symptom resolution. This CDR3 region has 15 residues. The germline CDR1 and CDR2 sequences are SGHNT and YENEEA. Between the trimmed V and J ends, which lost 3 bases and 1 base, there was a span of 13 bases. This receptor was identified in a woman aged 55-69 years who had recovered from COVID-19. The V gene is TRBV11-3, the J gene TRBJ2-7; weak D call: TRBD2 (6 bases). The sample comprised PBMCs or T cells enriched from blood (not recorded which). CDR3 coding DNA: TGTGCCAGCAGCTTTCCGACTAGTGGGTCCTACGAGCAGTACTTC. Residues: CASSFPTSGSYEQYF.